This T cell receptor beta chain was documented in a study of T-cell memory formation after mild COVID-19. On the study more broadly: TCR clusters were mostly donor specific.

TCRdb called the 5' RACE reads again in MiXCR, with one record for every CDR3 protein. The sample gives some 300,000 distinct CDR3 sequences, around 19% of which show up once; around 20% is in the top ten. In this sample, this clonotype turned up a few times. The target antigen is unknown. CDR1 is SGHRS, CDR2 YFSETQ, per germline. There are 14 residues in the CDR3. J lost 7 bases, V lost 4 bases, and 8 bases had no gene match. Whole-study results and caveats: Later expanders leaned toward CD4+, whereas clones contracting from day 15 to 85 were balanced CD4/CD8.

This chain joins TRBV5-1 and TRBJ1-2; 9 bases map to TRBD1. Sequencing was performed on PBMCs or a T cell subset sorted from them (not recorded which). This clonotype was sampled from a man between 18 and 29 years old who had mild COVID-19 (a few samples of this study predate the infection). Cell type and time point are not known. The DNA of the CDR3 is TGCGCCAGCAGCAGGGACAGGGTAGCTTCTGGCTACACCTTC. Its protein is CASSRDRVASGYTF.